Each of the 18 T cell receptor beta chains below was sequenced from the same sample in a study of T cells in localized non-small cell lung cancer. Data came from immunoSEQ multiplex PCR; TCRdb stores just in-frame clones and leaves some out. The table has around 3,400 clones, about a quarter seen once. Specimen: lung tumor tissue, collected before any cancer treatment. These receptors all come from a male donor at least 60 years old with stage I lung adenocarcinoma.

The CDR3 here is CAIGLAGSEQFF. DNA of the CDR3: TGTGCCATAGGACTAGCGGGGAGCGAGCAGTTCTTC. The rearrangement uses TRBV19 and TRBJ2-1, with 12 bases aligning to TRBD2. After removal of 10 bases from V and 10 bases from J, the junction contained 5 bases not matched to a gene. This CDR3 contains 12 residues. CDR1 LNHDA and CDR2 SQIVND come from the germline V gene (reference sequence).

This clone was seen only a few times. This chain uses TRBV5-1 with TRBJ2-1; D is ambiguous. Germline V gives CDR1 SGHRS, CDR2 YFSETQ. This CDR3 contains 16 residues. V lost 2 bases and J 0 bases, leaving 12 bases between the germline ends. In DNA, the CDR3 is TGCGCCAGCAGCTTTCTCCAAGGAAGCTCCTACAATGAGCAGTTCTTC. This gives the protein CASSFLQGSSYNEQFF.

The CDR3 sequence: CASEAFWGWGDTQYF. CDR3 DNA: TGCGCCAGCGAGGCCTTTTGGGGGTGGGGAGATACGCAGTATTTT. V usage is TRBV10-1 and J usage is TRBJ2-3; D possibly uses TRBD1 or TRBD2 (5 bases each). The CDR3 runs to 15 residues. In germline, CDR1 is WNHNN, CDR2 SYGVQD (reference sequence). Deletions cut 8 bases from V and 5 bases from J, with 20 bases between.

A few counts support this clone. The chain is built from TRBV19 and TRBJ1-2; 9 positions match TRBD1. This CDR3 contains 14 residues. In germline, CDR1 is LNHDA, CDR2 SQIVND (reference sequence). J was trimmed by 8 bases and V by 5 bases; bases with no gene match: 9. The CDR3 DNA follows: TGTGCCAGTAGTCCCGACAGGGGGTTCGACGGCTACACCTTC. Its translation: CASSPDRGFDGYTF.

The table lists this clone with a few counts. V gene TRBV11-3 combines with J gene TRBJ2-3; D is undetermined. Trimming removed 1 base from V and 2 bases from J, with 10 bases in between. CDR1 is SGHNT and CDR2 is YENEEA in the germline V gene. The CDR3 length is 15 residues. This CDR3 is CASSLGWKNTDTQYF. CDR3 sequence (DNA): TGTGCCAGCAGCTTAGGCTGGAAGAACACAGATACGCAGTATTTT. The full variable domain, its missing parts supplied by reference TRBV11-3 and TRBJ2-3, is EAGVVQSPRYKIIEKKQPVAFWCNPISGHNTLYWYLQNLGQGPELLIRYENEEAVDDSQLPKDRFSAERLKGVDSTLKIQPAELGDSAVYLCASSLGWKNTDTQYFGPGTRLTVL.

V usage is TRBV2 and J usage is TRBJ2-1; 10 positions agree with TRBD1. The CDR3 is 14 residues long. Trimming at V came to 5 bases and at J to 6 bases, leaving 4 bases not matched to a gene. The germline CDR1 and CDR2 sequences are SNHLY and FYNNEI. The CDR3 sequence is CASSTRQGANEQFF. CDR3 bases: TGTGCCAGCAGTACCCGACAGGGGGCCAATGAGCAGTTCTTC.

The genes are TRBV6-8 and TRBJ1-5; D gene unclear. This CDR3 has 17 amino acids. Trimming left V 4 bases short and J 0 bases short, with 16 bases between. Germline assignment: CDR1 MNHGY and CDR2 SAAAGT. DNA of the CDR3: TGTGCCAGCAGTTTCCTTCAAGGCCTTTATAGCAATCAGCCCCAGCATTTT. Translation gives CASSFLQGLYSNQPQHF.

The table lists this clone with a few counts. The DNA of the CDR3 is TGTGCCAGCAGTTTGGGAAGCCCTGAAGCTTTCTTT. It is translated as CASSLGSPEAFF. The chain links TRBV6-8 to TRBJ1-1; D is uncertain. This CDR3 region has 12 residues. Germline V gene sequence: CDR1 MNHGY, CDR2 SAAAGT. Trimming stripped 4 bases from V and 6 bases from J, with 9 bases between.

This chain links TRBV15 with TRBJ1-2; 9 bases line up with TRBD1. CDR1 and CDR2 from the germline V gene are LNHNV and YYDKDF (reference sequence). Losses at the gene ends were 0 bases for V and 3 bases for J; bases not matched to a gene: 8. CDR3 size: 17 residues. The CDR3 here is CATSRDLTGQGDYGYTF. CDR3 in DNA: TGTGCCACCAGCAGAGATCTTACGGGACAGGGAGACTATGGCTACACCTTC.

This clone turned up a few times. The chain couples TRBV11-3 to TRBJ2-5; 11 nucleotides line up with TRBD2. The CDR3 is made up of 15 amino acids. CDR1 is SGHNT, CDR2 YENEEA, per germline. V lost 5 bases to trimming and J lost 2 bases; unmatched junction nucleotides: 4. Here the CDR3 reads CASSPTSGVQETQYF. The CDR3 DNA reads TGTGCCAGCAGCCCGACTAGCGGGGTACAAGAGACCCAGTACTTC.

The sample holds a few counts of this clone. This rearrangement joins TRBV9 to TRBJ1-6; D is unresolved. Trimming pared 5 bases from V and 7 bases from J, leaving 10 bases between. Germline V gene sequence: CDR1 SGDLS, CDR2 YYNGEE. The CDR3 has 13 residues. CDR3 residues: CASSDSGNSPLHF. CDR3 bases: TGTGCCAGCAGTGATTCGGGAAATTCACCCCTCCACTTT.

This clone is judged medium-sized (0.01 to 0.1%). The V gene is TRBV6-8, the J gene TRBJ1-1; 7 positions agree with TRBD1. The length of the CDR3 is 13 residues. V was clipped by 5 bases and J by 1 base; unmatched bases: 1. From germline, CDR1 is MNHGY and CDR2 SAAAGT. CDR3 sequence (DNA): TGTGCCAGCAGTGGGGACAGGAACACTGAAGCTTTCTTT. Translating gives CASSGDRNTEAFF.

By sample fraction, this clone is medium-sized. The rearrangement links TRBV6-8 to TRBJ1-1; 7 nucleotides match TRBD1. V was clipped by 5 bases and J by 2 bases; unmatched bases: 8. The CDR3 totals 15 residues. The germline gives CDR1 MNHGY, CDR2 SAAAGT. CDR3 DNA: TGTGCCAGCAGTAGACAGGGAAGGGGAAACACTGAAGCTTTCTTT. This sequence encodes CASSRQGRGNTEAFF.

With regard to this clone: Other DNA sequences in this specimen translate into the identical CDR3. This rearrangement joins TRBV19 to TRBJ1-2; 11 bases are shared with TRBD1. CDR1 and CDR2 (germline): LNHDA, SQIVND (reference sequence). The CDR3 runs 14 residues. The trim removed 5 bases at V and 6 bases at J, leaving 5 bases unmatched. The CDR3 bases are TGTGCCAGTAGTCCGGACAGGGGGCGGGATGGCTACACCTTC. This encodes CASSPDRGRDGYTF. Variable domain in full (rest from reference TRBV19 and TRBJ1-2): DGGITQSPKYLFRKEGQNVTLSCEQNLNHDAMYWYRQDPGQGLRLIYYSQIVNDFQKGDIAEGYSVSREKKESFPLTVTSAQKNPTAFYLCASSPDRGRDGYTFGSGTRLTVV.

The V call is TRBV19, the J call TRBJ1-4, with TRBD1 matching 8 bases. This CDR3 has 16 residues. V shed 7 bases and J 5 bases; nucleotides not matched to a gene: 12. Germline assignment: CDR1 LNHDA and CDR2 SQIVND (reference sequence). The CDR3: CASNRAGQGLNEKLFF. The CDR3 DNA follows: TGTGCCAGTAATCGGGCCGGACAGGGTTTAAATGAAAAACTGTTTTTT.

V usage is TRBV9 and J usage is TRBJ2-7; D remains ambiguous. V dropped 5 bases and J dropped 4 bases, with 10 bases sitting between them. This CDR3 has 12 residues. CDR1 is SGDLS, CDR2 YYNGEE, per germline. CDR3 bases: TGTGCCAGCAGTTTAGCCGGGTACGAGCAGTACTTC. It translates to CASSLAGYEQYF.

The chain links TRBV19 to TRBJ2-3; D gene ambiguous. The CDR3 extends over 15 amino acids. Germline V lookup: CDR1 LNHDA, CDR2 SQIVND (reference sequence). Trimming pared 3 bases from V and 0 bases from J, leaving 10 bases between. This CDR3 reads CASSIDSSSTDTQYF. The CDR3 DNA sequence: TGTGCCAGTAGTATTGACTCCTCTAGCACAGATACGCAGTATTTT. Full variable domain (remainder filled in from reference TRBV19 and TRBJ2-3): DGGITQSPKYLFRKEGQNVTLSCEQNLNHDAMYWYRQDPGQGLRLIYYSQIVNDFQKGDIAEGYSVSREKKESFPLTVTSAQKNPTAFYLCASSIDSSSTDTQYFGPGTRLTVL.

V gene TRBV5-1 combines with J gene TRBJ2-3; 8 nucleotides agree with TRBD1. V shed 4 bases and J 6 bases; nucleotides not matched to a gene: 10. Germline V gene data show CDR1 as SGHRS and CDR2 as YFSETQ. The length of the CDR3 is 15 residues. This chain's CDR3 is CASSPRTGLSDTQYF. The CDR3 nucleotides are TGCGCCAGCAGCCCCCGGACAGGGCTATCGGATACGCAGTATTTT.